Sequencing of this T cell receptor beta chain was carried out in a study of Ad26.COV2.S vaccination and SARS-CoV-2 variants. Study-level points and caveats: Analyses of TCR breadth and depth may have underestimated total T cell responses. There was reportedly substantial breadth in spike-specific CD8+ and CD4+ T cell responses after vaccination.

Treatment specified: around 19 received Ad26.COV2.S at low or high dose, single or two shots; about 5 received placebo; per-sample allocation not given. Collection of samples fell on day 63 after the first vaccine or placebo injection. An Ad26 vector that expressed Wuhan-strain SARS-CoV-2 spike constituted the vaccine. The CDR3 totals 16 residues. Trimming cost V 6 bases and J 1 base, with 18 bases left between them. CDR1 is SNHLY and CDR2 is FYNNEI in the germline V gene. This clone was seen a handful of times. Its specificity is unknown. TCRdb's copy holds only in-frame clones and misses some; the assay was immunoSEQ multiplex PCR. This table has some 500,000 clones, roughly 89% appearing once.

Specimen: peripheral blood, collected in a trial of Ad26.COV2.S vaccine versus placebo. The receptor was derived from a person aged 18 to 59 who received the Ad26.COV2.S COVID-19 vaccine or a placebo. This chain uses TRBV2 with TRBJ2-5; D may be TRBD2 (6 bases). Here the CDR3 reads CASSPSLAKGQETQYF. In nucleotides, the CDR3 is TGTGCCAGCAGCCCAAGCCTAGCGAAGGGCCAAGAGACCCAGTACTTC.